The entry below describes one T cell receptor delta chain. This entry belongs to a study of gamma-delta chains in newborns, infants, children. TCRdb re-identified clones in the reads via CATT. This sample has 8,500 to 13,000 delta-chain clones, with roughly 9.5% found just once. The source is a child who was a newborn, infant or young child, either healthy, febrile or measles-vaccinated (not recorded which). Sequenced input: blood.

CDR3 coding DNA: TGTGCCTGTGACCAAGTACTGGGGCGAACAGGCTCCTGGGACACCCGACAGATGTTTTTC. This encodes CACDQVLGRTGSWDTRQMFF. V usage is TRDV2 and J usage is TRDJ3; the match to TRDD3 covers 7 bases. V lost 3 bases, J lost 0 bases, and 13 bases stayed unmatched. Germline V gene data show CDR1 as GEAIGNYY and CDR2 as EKD. The CDR3 is 20 amino acids.